Below, 3 T cell receptor beta chains from the same sample are listed, as sequenced in a study of T cell responses to AZD1222 COVID-19 vaccine. The data were produced by immunoSEQ multiplex PCR, yet TCRdb's version contains in-frame clones alone and is incomplete. Of approximately 150,000 clones listed, about 89% are singletons. The source was peripheral blood, collected 28 days after the second AZD1222 dose. The receptors shown here come from an adult who received the AZD1222 COVID-19 vaccine.

The chain uses TRBV3-1 (or the pseudogene TRBV3-2) and TRBJ2-2; TRBD2 agrees at 7 bases. Germline V gene sequence: CDR1 LGHDT, CDR2 YNNKEL (reference sequence). V gave up 3 bases and J gave up 1 base; unmatched junction bases: 2. The CDR3 covers 15 residues. The CDR3 DNA is TGTGCCAGCAGCCAGGCGGGGGTGAACACCGGGGAGCTGTTTTTT. Translation gives CASSQAGVNTGELFF.

The CDR3 here is CASSQDGGGTEAFF. The CDR3 bases are TGCGCCAGCAGCCAAGACGGGGGAGGCACTGAAGCTTTCTTT. J is TRBJ1-1 and V is TRBV4-3, with D perhaps TRBD1 (5 bases). Germline V CDR1 and CDR2: LGHNA, YSLEER. The V and J ends lost 0 bases and 4 bases respectively, with 9 bases between them. This CDR3 has 14 amino acids.

The CDR3 here is CASSLRLSGRIDEQYF. The DNA of the CDR3 is TGTGCCAGCAGCTTAAGACTTAGCGGGAGGATCGACGAGCAGTACTTC. The V and J genes are TRBV7-2 and TRBJ2-7, with TRBD2 identical over 10 bases. Trimming took 2 bases from V and 5 from J; bases not matched to a gene: 9. Per the germline V gene, CDR1 is SGHTA and CDR2 is FQGNSA. This CDR3 is built from 16 residues.